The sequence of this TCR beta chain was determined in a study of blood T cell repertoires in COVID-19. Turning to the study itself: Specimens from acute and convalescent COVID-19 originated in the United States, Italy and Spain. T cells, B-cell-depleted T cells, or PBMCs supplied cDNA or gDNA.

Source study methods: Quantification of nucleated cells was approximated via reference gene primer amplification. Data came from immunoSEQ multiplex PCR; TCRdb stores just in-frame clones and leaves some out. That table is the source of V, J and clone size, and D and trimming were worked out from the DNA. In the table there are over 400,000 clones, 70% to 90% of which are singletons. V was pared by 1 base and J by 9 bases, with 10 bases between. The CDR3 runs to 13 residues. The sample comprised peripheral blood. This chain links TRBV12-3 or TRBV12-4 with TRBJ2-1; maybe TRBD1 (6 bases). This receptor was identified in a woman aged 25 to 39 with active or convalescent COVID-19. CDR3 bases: TGTGCCAGCAGTTTAGTCAGGGGCGGTGAGCAGTTCTTC. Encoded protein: CASSLVRGGEQFF.